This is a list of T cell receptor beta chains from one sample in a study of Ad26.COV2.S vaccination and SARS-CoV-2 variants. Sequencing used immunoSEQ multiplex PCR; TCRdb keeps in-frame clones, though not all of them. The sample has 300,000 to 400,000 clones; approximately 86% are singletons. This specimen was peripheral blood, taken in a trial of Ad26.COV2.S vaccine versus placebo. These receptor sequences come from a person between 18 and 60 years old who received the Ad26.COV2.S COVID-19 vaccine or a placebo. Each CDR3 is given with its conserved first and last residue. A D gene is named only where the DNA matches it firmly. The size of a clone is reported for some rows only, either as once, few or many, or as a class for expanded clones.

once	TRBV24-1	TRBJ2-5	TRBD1	CATSDTGTALGETQYF	TGTGCCACCAGTGATACAGGGACAGCTTTAGGGGAGACCCAGTACTTC
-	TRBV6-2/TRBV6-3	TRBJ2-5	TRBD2	CASSYWGRGVRYQETQYF	TGTGCCAGCAGTTATTGGGGTCGGGGGGTCCGATATCAAGAGACCCAGTACTTC
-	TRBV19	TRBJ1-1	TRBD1	CASRDRQGIGTEAFF	TGTGCCAGTAGAGACCGACAGGGGATCGGCACTGAAGCTTTCTTT
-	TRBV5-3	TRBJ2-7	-	CARSFVSGWGPYEQYF	TGTGCCAGAAGCTTTGTATCTGGTTGGGGCCCCTACGAGCAGTACTTC
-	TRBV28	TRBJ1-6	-	CASSILTGSYNSPLHF	TGTGCCAGCAGTATACTGACCGGCTCCTATAATTCACCCCTCCACTTT
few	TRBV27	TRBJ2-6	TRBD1	CASRPHTGGASGANVLTF	TGTGCCAGCAGGCCTCATACAGGGGGCGCTTCTGGGGCCAACGTCCTGACTTTC
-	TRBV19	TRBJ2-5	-	CASSPGGAGRETQYF	TGTGCCAGTAGCCCCGGGGGAGCAGGAAGGGAGACCCAGTACTTC
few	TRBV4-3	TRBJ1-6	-	CASSQEGGKVDSPLHF	TGCGCCAGCAGCCAAGAGGGCGGAAAAGTGGACTCACCCCTCCACTTT
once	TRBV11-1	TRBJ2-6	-	CASSFYGANVLTF	TGTGCCAGCAGCTTCTACGGGGCCAACGTCCTGACTTTC
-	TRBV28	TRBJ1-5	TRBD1	CASREEGQRNQPQHF	TGTGCCAGCAGAGAGGAGGGACAGCGCAATCAGCCCCAGCATTTT
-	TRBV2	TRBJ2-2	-	CASTLDHTGELFF	TGTGCCAGCACCCTGGACCACACCGGGGAGCTGTTTTTT
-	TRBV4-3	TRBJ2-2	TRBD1	CASSQDRGTGELFF	TGCGCCAGCAGCCAGGACAGGGGAACCGGGGAGCTGTTTTTT
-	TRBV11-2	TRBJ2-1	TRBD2	CASSLDLGGGTYNEQFF	TGTGCCAGCAGCTTAGATTTGGGGGGAGGGACCTACAATGAGCAGTTCTTC
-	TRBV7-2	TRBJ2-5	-	CASSLAPAAGAETQYF	TGTGCCAGCAGCTTAGCCCCGGCGGCAGGGGCTGAGACCCAGTACTTC
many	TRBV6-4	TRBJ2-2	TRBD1	CASSDSPTGATGELFF	TGTGCCAGCAGTGACTCCCCGACAGGGGCCACCGGGGAGCTGTTTTTT
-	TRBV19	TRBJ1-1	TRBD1	CASKGLWTGNTEAFF	TGTGCCAGTAAGGGCTTGTGGACAGGGAACACTGAAGCTTTCTTT
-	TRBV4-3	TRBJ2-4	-	CASSQVGRGESKNIQYF	TGCGCCAGCAGCCAAGTAGGCAGGGGGGAGTCCAAAAACATTCAGTACTTC
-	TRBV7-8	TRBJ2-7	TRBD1	CASSRPGQGYEQYF	TGTGCCAGCAGCCGACCGGGACAGGGTTACGAGCAGTACTTC
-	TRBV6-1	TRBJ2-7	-	CASSEWEQITFEQYF	TGTGCCAGCAGTGAGTGGGAACAGATTACCTTCGAGCAGTACTTC
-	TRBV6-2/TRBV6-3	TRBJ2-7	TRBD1	CASSSDPPGQGYSGYEQYF	TGTGCCAGCAGTTCCGACCCCCCCGGACAGGGATACTCGGGATACGAGCAGTACTTC
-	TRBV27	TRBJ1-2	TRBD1	CASSDRGRMTRYGYTF	TGTGCCAGCTCCGACAGGGGCCGAATGACACGCTATGGCTACACCTTC
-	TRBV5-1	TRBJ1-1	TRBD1	CASSPQQGADTEAFF	TGCGCCAGCAGCCCTCAACAGGGGGCGGACACTGAAGCTTTCTTT
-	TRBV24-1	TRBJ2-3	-	CATSVSTSTDTQYF	TGTGCCACCAGTGTAAGTACTAGCACAGATACGCAGTATTTT
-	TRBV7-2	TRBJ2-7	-	CASSLSYEQYF	TGTGCCAGCAGCTTATCCTACGAGCAGTACTTC
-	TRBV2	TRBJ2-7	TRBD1	CASRALGRGTYEQYF	TGTGCCAGCAGGGCCCTCGGCAGGGGGACCTACGAGCAGTACTTC
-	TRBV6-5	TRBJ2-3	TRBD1	CASSGTGGPDTQYF	TGTGCCAGCAGCGGGACAGGGGGACCAGATACGCAGTATTTT
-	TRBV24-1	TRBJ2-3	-	CATSDNYQTQYF	TGTGCCACCAGTGACAACTATCAGACGCAGTATTTT
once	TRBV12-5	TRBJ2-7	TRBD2	CASGLSRIPVSLWRESGVGYEQYF	TGTGCTAGTGGTTTGTCCCGGATCCCTGTCTCTCTCTGGCGGGAGAGCGGCGTCGGCTACGAGCAGTACTTC
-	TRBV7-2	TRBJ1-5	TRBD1	CASRGTGDQPQHF	TGTGCCAGCAGAGGGACAGGGGATCAGCCCCAGCATTTT
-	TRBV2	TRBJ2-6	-	CASSEGIRGANVLTF	TGTGCCAGCAGTGAGGGTATCAGGGGGGCCAACGTCCTGACTTTC
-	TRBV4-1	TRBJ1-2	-	CASSQEVGLNYGYTF	TGCGCCAGCAGCCAAGAAGTCGGGTTGAACTATGGCTACACCTTC
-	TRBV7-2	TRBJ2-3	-	CASSSTKADTQYF	TGTGCCAGCAGCTCCACCAAAGCGGATACGCAGTATTTT
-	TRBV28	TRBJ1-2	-	CASTGHSRGYTF	TGTGCCAGCACCGGCCACAGCAGAGGCTACACCTTC
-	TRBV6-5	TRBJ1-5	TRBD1	CASSYSRTGAAQHF	TGTGCCAGCAGTTACTCGCGCACAGGGGCAGCCCAGCATTTT
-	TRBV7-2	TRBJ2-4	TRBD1	CASSPWTGLAKNIQYF	TGTGCCAGCAGCCCCTGGACAGGTCTAGCCAAAAACATTCAGTACTTC
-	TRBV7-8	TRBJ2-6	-	CASSRSNSGANVLTF	TGTGCCAGCAGCCGAAGCAACTCTGGGGCCAACGTCCTGACTTTC
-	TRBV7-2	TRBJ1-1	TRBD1	CASSPGTGRSTEAFF	TGTGCCAGCAGCCCCGGGACAGGGCGGAGCACTGAAGCTTTCTTT
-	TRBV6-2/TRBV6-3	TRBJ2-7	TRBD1	CASSYNGRGYEQYF	TGTGCCAGCAGTTACAATGGCAGGGGGTACGAGCAGTACTTC
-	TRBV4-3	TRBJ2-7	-	CAGFLAKRSYEQYF	TGCGCCGGTTTTTTAGCTAAGAGGAGCTACGAGCAGTACTTC
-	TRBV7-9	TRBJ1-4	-	CASSRITTNEKLFF	TGTGCCAGCAGCCGTATCACAACTAATGAAAAACTGTTTTTT
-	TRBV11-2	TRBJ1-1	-	CASSLGQNTEAFF	TGTGCCAGCAGCTTAGGACAGAACACTGAAGCTTTCTTT